This T cell receptor (beta chain) is drawn from a study of cytomegalovirus exposure and HLA in healthy donors. Study context: Of approximately 400 genotyped donors, roughly 81% clustered with self-reported Caucasian donors.

Note on this clone: Its antigen is still unknown.

The CDR3 consists of 17 residues. Germline V CDR1 and CDR2: SGHRS, YFSETQ. J gave up 6 bases and V 0 bases, and 11 bases lay outside the gene matches. Study observations and caveats: It was reported that TCR beta sequences correctly inferred the HLA-A and HLA-B alleles for most subjects.

The PCR made use of 60 Vbeta and 13 Jbeta primers. Repertoires were generated with immunoSEQ multiplex PCR, while TCRdb's copy carries only in-frame clones and drops some. This table holds some 160,000 clones, around 82% found once. This receptor was identified in a man between 60 and 75 years old in good health and CMV-seronegative. The chain has TRBV5-1 and TRBJ2-5; TRBD1 aligns across 10 bases. The source material was PBMCs. The CDR3 sequence: CASSLDTPGQGRKTQYF. DNA for the CDR3: TGCGCCAGCAGCTTGGACACCCCGGGACAGGGGAGGAAGACCCAGTACTTC.